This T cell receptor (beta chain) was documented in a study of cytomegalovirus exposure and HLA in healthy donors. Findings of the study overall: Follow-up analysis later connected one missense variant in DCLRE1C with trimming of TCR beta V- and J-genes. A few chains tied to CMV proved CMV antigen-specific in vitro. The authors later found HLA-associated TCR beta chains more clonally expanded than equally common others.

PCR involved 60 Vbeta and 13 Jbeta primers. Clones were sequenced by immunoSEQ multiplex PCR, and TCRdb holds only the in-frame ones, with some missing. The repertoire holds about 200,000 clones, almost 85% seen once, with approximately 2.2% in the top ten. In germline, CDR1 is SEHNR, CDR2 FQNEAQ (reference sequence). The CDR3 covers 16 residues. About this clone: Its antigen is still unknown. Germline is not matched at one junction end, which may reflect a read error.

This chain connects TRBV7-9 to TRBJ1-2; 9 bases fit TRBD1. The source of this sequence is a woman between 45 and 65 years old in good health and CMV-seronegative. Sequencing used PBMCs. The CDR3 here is CSSSPGQGWPHYGYTF. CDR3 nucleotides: TGTTCCAGCAGCCCGGGACAGGGTTGGCCCCACTATGGCTACACCTTC.